A selection of T cell receptor beta chains follows, all from one sample in a study of blood T cell repertoires in COVID-19. Repertoires were generated with immunoSEQ multiplex PCR, while TCRdb's copy carries only in-frame clones and drops some. This table has 80,000 to 100,000 clones, 70% to 90% appearing once. The material sequenced was peripheral blood. The receptors here all came from a woman of 80 years or more with acute or convalescent COVID-19. Both conserved end residues are part of each CDR3. The D gene is left open where the match is weak. The listing skips clone size in some rows; elsewhere it reads once, few, many or a size class.

J gene | V gene | D gene | clone size | CDR3 DNA | CDR3 protein
TRBJ2-7 | TRBV5-5 | TRBD2 | few | TGTGCCAGCAGCTTTAGCGGGGGGGCCTTCGAGCAGTACTTC | CASSFSGGAFEQYF
TRBJ1-5 | TRBV10-2 | TRBD1 | - | TGCGCCAGCAGCTTGGGGGGTCAGGGGGCAGGTCAGCCCCAGCATTTT | CASSLGGQGAGQPQHF
TRBJ1-2 | TRBV5-1 | TRBD1 | - | TGCGCCAGCAGCTCGGGACAGGGAAGCTCCTATGGCTACACCTTC | CASSSGQGSSYGYTF
TRBJ2-1 | TRBV5-1 | - | - | TGCGCCAGCAGCTTGGGGGACTCCGGGAATGAGCAGTTCTTC | CASSLGDSGNEQFF
TRBJ2-7 | TRBV5-6 | - | - | TGTGCCAGCAGCTCCGGGACATTATTCTACGAGCAGTACTTC | CASSSGTLFYEQYF
TRBJ1-1 | TRBV24-1 | - | - | TGTGCCACCAGAAGAGGCACGGGCACTGAAGCTTTCTTT | CATRRGTGTEAFF
TRBJ1-5 | TRBV7-8 | - | - | TGTGCCAGCAGTCCTAGTAGCAATCAGCCCCAGCATTTT | CASSPSSNQPQHF
TRBJ2-6 | TRBV18 | - | - | TGTGCCAGCTCACGAGCCGCGGAGGCCAACGTCCTGACTTTC | CASSRAAEANVLTF
TRBJ2-4 | TRBV18 | TRBD1 | - | TGTGCCAGCTCCCCGACAGGGATCGCCAAAAACATTCAGTACTTC | CASSPTGIAKNIQYF
TRBJ1-1 | TRBV18 | - | - | TGTGCCAGCTCAACCCCGTTAAGGGGATCCACTGAAGCTTTCTTT | CASSTPLRGSTEAFF
TRBJ1-5 | TRBV6-5 | - | - | TGTGCCAGCAGGTCGACAGGTTACAATCAGCCCCAGCATTTT | CASRSTGYNQPQHF
TRBJ2-1 | TRBV5-1 | TRBD2 | - | TGCGCCAGCAGCTTGAGAGGGACTAGCGGCCTTAATGAGCAGTTCTTC | CASSLRGTSGLNEQFF
TRBJ1-3 | TRBV7-9 | TRBD1 | - | TGTGCCAGCAGCTTCCATATTTCGACAGGGTCTGGAAACACCATATATTTT | CASSFHISTGSGNTIYF
TRBJ1-1 | TRBV19 | - | - | TGTGCCAGTAGTATTCTGAGAATGAACACTGAAGCTTTCTTT | CASSILRMNTEAFF
TRBJ2-7 | TRBV7-3 | - | - | TGTGCCAGCAGCTCGGGACTGGGGGAGCAGTACTTC | CASSSGLGEQYF
TRBJ2-2 | TRBV27 | TRBD2 | - | TGTGCCAGCAGCCGCAGCGGGGGCCCGGGGACGCTGTTTTTT | CASSRSGGPGTLFF
TRBJ1-1 | TRBV20-1 | TRBD1 | - | TGCAGTGCTAGAGAAGACAGGGCGACTTTCTTT | CSAREDRATFF
TRBJ2-3 | TRBV7-8 | - | - | TGTGCCAGCAGCTTAGCGTGGGGACTCACCACAGATACGCAGTATTTT | CASSLAWGLTTDTQYF
TRBJ2-3 | TRBV9 | TRBD2 | - | TGTGCCAGCAGCGTACACGGCGGGGGTTCCACAGATACGCAGTATTTT | CASSVHGGGSTDTQYF
TRBJ2-5 | TRBV27 | TRBD1 | - | TGTGCCAGCAGTCTGACAGGGGGGGAGACCCAGTACTTC | CASSLTGGETQYF
TRBJ2-2 | TRBV19 | - | - | TGTGCCAGTACCCATGGTGGGGGCGCCAGGGACACCGGGGAGCTGTTTTTT | CASTHGGGARDTGELFF
TRBJ2-2 | TRBV5-4 | TRBD2 | - | TGTGCCAGCAGCTTGGCAGGGCTAGCGGGGAACACCGGGGAGCTGTTTTTT | CASSLAGLAGNTGELFF
TRBJ1-4 | TRBV28 | TRBD1 | - | TGTGCCAGCAGTTTCCCTCCGGGACAGATTAATGAAAAACTGTTTTTT | CASSFPPGQINEKLFF
TRBJ2-1 | TRBV27 | TRBD1 | - | TGTGCCAGCAGTTTTAACAGGGGGAACTACAATGAGCAGTTCTTC | CASSFNRGNYNEQFF
TRBJ1-1 | TRBV28 | - | - | TGTGCCAGCAGTTTGGGCAGGGTTACTGAAGCTTTCTTT | CASSLGRVTEAFF
TRBJ1-2 | TRBV4-1 | TRBD1 | - | TGCGCCAGCAGCCAAGTAGGGGGAGACAGGGGTTTCTACACCTTC | CASSQVGGDRGFYTF
TRBJ1-2 | TRBV2 | - | - | TGTGCCAGCAGTGACCCGGGAGGCCGACGAGTCTATGGCTACACCTTC | CASSDPGGRRVYGYTF
TRBJ2-7 | TRBV7-6 | - | - | TGTGCCAGCAGCTTAGGGCCCGGGGGCGAGCAGTACTTC | CASSLGPGGEQYF
TRBJ2-1 | TRBV9 | - | - | TGTGCCAGCAGCGTAGTTGAGGGGGCCTACAATGAGCAGTTCTTC | CASSVVEGAYNEQFF